This T cell receptor beta chain was identified during a study of blood T cell repertoires in COVID-19. Adults between about 18 and 95 years of age took part from 24 US areas. Germline CDR1 KGHDR, CDR2 SFDVKD. The CDR3 spans 13 residues. Between the trimmed V and J ends, which lost 10 bases and 3 bases, there was a span of 9 bases. The assay was immunoSEQ multiplex PCR, and TCRdb's table has in-frame clones only and misses some. The sample includes a few hundred thousand clones, 80% to 90% of them seen just once. The source of this sequence is a woman in her thirties who had recovered from COVID-19. This chain connects TRBV24-1 to TRBJ2-6, with D maybe TRBD1 (6 bases). The source material was PBMCs or T cells enriched from blood (not recorded which). The CDR3 DNA reads TGTGCCACAGGGGGTAGTGGGGCCAACGTCCTGACTTTC. Residues: CATGGSGANVLTF.